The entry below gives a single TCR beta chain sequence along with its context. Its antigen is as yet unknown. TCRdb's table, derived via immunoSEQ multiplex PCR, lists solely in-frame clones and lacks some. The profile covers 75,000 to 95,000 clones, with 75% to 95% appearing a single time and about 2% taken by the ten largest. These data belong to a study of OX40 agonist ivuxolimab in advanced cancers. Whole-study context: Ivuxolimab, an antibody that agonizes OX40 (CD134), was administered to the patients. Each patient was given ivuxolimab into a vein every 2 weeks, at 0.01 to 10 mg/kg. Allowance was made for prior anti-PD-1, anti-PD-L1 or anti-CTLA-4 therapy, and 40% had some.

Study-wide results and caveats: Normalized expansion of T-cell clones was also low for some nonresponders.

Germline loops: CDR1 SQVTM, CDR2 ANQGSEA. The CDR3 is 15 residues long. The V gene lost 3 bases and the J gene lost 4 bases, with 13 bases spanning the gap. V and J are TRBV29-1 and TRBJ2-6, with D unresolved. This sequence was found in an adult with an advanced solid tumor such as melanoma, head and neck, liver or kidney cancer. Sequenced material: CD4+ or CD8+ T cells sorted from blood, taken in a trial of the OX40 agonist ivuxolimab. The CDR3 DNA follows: TGCAGCGTTGAGGGTGTAGGGCCAGGGGCCAACGTCCTGACTTTC. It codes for CSVEGVGPGANVLTF.